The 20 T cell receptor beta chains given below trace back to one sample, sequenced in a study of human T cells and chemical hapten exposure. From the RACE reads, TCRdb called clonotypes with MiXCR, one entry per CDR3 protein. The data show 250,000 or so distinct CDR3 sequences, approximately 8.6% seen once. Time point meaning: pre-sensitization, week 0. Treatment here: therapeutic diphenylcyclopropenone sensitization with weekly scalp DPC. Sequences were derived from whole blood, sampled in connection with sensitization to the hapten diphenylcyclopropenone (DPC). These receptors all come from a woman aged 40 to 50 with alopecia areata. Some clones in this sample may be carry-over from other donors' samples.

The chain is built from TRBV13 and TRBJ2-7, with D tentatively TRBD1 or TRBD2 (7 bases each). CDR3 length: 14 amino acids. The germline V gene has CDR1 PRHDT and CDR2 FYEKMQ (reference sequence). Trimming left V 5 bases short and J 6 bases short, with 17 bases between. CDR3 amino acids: CASSIQTGRGEQYF. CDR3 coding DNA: TGTGCCAGCAGCATCCAGACAGGGAGGGGCGAGCAGTACTTC.

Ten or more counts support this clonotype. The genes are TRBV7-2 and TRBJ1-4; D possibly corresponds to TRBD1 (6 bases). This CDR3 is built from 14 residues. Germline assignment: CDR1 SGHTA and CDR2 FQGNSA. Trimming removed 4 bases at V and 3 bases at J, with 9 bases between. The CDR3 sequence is CASSSRGSNEKLFF. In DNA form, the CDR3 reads TGTGCCAGCAGCTCCAGGGGCTCTAATGAAAAACTGTTTTTT.

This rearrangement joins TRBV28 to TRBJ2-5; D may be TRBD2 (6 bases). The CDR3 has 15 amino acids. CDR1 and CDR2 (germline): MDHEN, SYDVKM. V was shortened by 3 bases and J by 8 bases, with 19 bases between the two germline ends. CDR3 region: CASSFSGTAGRTQYF. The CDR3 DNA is TGTGCCAGCAGTTTTTCCGGGACGGCGGGAAGAACCCAGTACTTC.

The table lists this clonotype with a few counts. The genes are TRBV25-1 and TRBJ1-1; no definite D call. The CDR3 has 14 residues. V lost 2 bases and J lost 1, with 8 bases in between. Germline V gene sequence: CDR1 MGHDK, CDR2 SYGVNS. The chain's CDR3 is CASSEDLGNTEAFF. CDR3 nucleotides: TGTGCCAGCAGTGAAGATCTGGGGAACACTGAAGCTTTCTTT. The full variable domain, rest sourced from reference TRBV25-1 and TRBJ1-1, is EADIYQTPRYLVIGTGKKITLECSQTMGHDKMYWYQQDPGMELHLIHYSYGVNSTEKGDLSSESTVSRIRTEHFPLTLESARPSHTSQYLCASSEDLGNTEAFFGQGTRLTVV.

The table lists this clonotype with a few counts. CDR3 nucleotide sequence: TGCGCCAGCAGCGGGGGATTAGCGGGAGGGCCACCCGAGCAGTACTTC. It translates to CASSGGLAGGPPEQYF. The V call is TRBV5-1, the J call TRBJ2-7; 11 bases are shared with TRBD2. V shed 4 bases, J shed 6 bases, and the junction held 12 bases outside the gene matches. The germline gives CDR1 SGHRS, CDR2 YFSETQ. The CDR3 covers 16 residues.

The DNA for the CDR3 is TGTGCCAGCAGTTCCGGGGATGGCACTAATGAAAAACTGTTTTTT. Its protein product is CASSSGDGTNEKLFF. This rearrangement joins TRBV28 to TRBJ1-4, with no clear D. This CDR3 spans 15 amino acids. V gave up 4 bases and J gave up 2 bases, with 11 bases separating them. Germline V gives CDR1 MDHEN, CDR2 SYDVKM.

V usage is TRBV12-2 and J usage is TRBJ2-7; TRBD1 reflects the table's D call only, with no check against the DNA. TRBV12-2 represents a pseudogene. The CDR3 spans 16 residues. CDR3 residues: CASRFTIPGQGYEQYF. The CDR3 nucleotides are TGTGCAAGTCGCTTCACCATTCCGGGACAGGGCTACGAGCAGTACTTC.

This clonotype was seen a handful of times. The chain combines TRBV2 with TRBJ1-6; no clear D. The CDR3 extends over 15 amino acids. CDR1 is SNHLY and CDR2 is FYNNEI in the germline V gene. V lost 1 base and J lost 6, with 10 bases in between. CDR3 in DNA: TGTGCCAGCAGTGAAGTAGACGGATCTAATTCACCCCTCCACTTT. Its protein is CASSEVDGSNSPLHF.

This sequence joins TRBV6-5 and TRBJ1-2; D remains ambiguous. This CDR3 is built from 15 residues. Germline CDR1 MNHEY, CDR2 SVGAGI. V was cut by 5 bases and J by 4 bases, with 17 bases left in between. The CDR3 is CASSPHEVLSYGYTF. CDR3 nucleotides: TGTGCCAGCAGTCCTCATGAAGTTTTGAGCTATGGCTACACCTTC.

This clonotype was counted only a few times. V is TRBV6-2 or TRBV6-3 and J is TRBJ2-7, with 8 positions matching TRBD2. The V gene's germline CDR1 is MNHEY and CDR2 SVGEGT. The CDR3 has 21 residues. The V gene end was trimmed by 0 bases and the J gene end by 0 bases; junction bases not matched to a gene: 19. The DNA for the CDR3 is TGTGCCAGCAGTTACTCGAAAGTCGCAGGGACTAGAGACCCCGACTCCTACGAGCAGTACTTC. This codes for CASSYSKVAGTRDPDSYEQYF.

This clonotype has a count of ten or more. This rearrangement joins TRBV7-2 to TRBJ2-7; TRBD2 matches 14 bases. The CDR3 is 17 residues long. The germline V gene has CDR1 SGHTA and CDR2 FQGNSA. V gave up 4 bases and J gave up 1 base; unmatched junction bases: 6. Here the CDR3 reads CASSSGTSGRWSYEQYF. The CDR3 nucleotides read TGTGCCAGCAGCTCCGGGACTAGCGGGAGATGGTCCTACGAGCAGTACTTC. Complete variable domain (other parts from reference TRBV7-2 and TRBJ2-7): GAGVSQSPSNKVTEKGKDVELRCDPISGHTALYWYRQSLGQGLEFLIYFQGNSAPDKSGLPSDRFSAERTGGSVSTLTIQRTQQEDSAVYLCASSSGTSGRWSYEQYFGPGTRLTVT.

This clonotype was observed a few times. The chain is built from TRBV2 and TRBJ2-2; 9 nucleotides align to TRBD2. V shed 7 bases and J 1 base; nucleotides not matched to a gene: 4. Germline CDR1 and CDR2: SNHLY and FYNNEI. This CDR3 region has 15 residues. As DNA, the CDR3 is TGTGCCAGCACCGGGACTAGCCTGAACACCGGGGAGCTGTTTTTT. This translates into CASTGTSLNTGELFF.

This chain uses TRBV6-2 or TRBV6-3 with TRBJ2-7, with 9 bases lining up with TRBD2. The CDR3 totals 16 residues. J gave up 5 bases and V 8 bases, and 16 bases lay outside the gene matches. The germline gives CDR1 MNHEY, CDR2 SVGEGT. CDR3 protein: CASATGSAGGVHEQYF. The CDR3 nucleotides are TGTGCCAGCGCTACAGGGTCAGCGGGAGGAGTCCACGAGCAGTACTTC.

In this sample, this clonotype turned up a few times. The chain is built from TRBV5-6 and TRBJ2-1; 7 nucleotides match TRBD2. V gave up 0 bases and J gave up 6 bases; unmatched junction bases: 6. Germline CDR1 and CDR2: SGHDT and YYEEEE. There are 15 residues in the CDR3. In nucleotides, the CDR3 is TGTGCCAGCAGCTTGGACCCGGGAGGAGGCAATGAGCAGTTCTTC. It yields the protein CASSLDPGGGNEQFF.

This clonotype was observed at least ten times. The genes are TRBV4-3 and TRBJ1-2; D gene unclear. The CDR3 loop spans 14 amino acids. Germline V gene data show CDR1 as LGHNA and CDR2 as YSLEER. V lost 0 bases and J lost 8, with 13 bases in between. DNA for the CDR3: TGCGCCAGCAGCCAAGATTATAGCATCGGCGGCTACACCTTC. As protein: CASSQDYSIGGYTF.

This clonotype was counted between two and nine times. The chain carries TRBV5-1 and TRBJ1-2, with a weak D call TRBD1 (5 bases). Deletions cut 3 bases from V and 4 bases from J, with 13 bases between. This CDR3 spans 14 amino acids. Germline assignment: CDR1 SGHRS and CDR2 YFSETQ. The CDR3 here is CASSSQGEVYGYTF. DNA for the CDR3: TGCGCCAGCAGCTCGCAGGGAGAGGTCTATGGCTACACCTTC.

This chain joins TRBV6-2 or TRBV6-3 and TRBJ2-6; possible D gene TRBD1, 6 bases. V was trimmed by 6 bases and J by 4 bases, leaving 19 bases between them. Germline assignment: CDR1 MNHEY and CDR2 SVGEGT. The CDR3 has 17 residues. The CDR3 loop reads CASRGTGLLGGANVLTF. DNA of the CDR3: TGTGCCAGCAGAGGTACAGGGCTACTTGGGGGGGCCAACGTCCTGACTTTC.

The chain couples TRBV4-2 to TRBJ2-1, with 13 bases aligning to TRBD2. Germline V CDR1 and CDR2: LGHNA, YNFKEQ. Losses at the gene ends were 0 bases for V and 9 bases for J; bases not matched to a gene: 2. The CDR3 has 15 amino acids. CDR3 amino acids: CASSQEGTSGTEQFF. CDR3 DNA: TGTGCCAGCAGCCAAGAGGGGACTAGCGGGACTGAGCAGTTCTTC.

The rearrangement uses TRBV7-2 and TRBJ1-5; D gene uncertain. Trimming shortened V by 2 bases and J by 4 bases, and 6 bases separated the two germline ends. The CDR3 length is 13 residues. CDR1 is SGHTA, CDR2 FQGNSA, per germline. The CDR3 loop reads CASSLKGNQPQHF. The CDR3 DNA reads TGTGCCAGCAGCTTAAAGGGTAATCAGCCCCAGCATTTT. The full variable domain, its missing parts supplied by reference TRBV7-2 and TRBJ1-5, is GAGVSQSPSNKVTEKGKDVELRCDPISGHTALYWYRQSLGQGLEFLIYFQGNSAPDKSGLPSDRFSAERTGGSVSTLTIQRTQQEDSAVYLCASSLKGNQPQHFGDGTRLSIL.

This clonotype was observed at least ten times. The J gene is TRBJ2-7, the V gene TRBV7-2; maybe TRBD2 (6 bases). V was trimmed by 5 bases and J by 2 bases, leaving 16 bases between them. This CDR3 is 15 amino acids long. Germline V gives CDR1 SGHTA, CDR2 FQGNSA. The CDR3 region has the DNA TGTGCCAGCAGCGCGGGCGGGACGGCCACCTACGAGCAGTACTTC. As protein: CASSAGGTATYEQYF.